The following is a T cell receptor beta chain sequence with its context. Antigen: not known. TCR alpha and TCR beta cDNA libraries with sample barcodes and UMIs came from 5'RACE using constant-segment primers. TCRdb reanalysed the 5' RACE reads using MiXCR and keeps one entry per CDR3 protein. The repertoire holds nearly 250,000 distinct CDR3 sequences, with less than 20% as singletons. The data originate from a study of T-cell memory formation after mild COVID-19. The study's findings and limits: The finding that pre-infection memory included some responding clones suggested that cross-reactive memory joined. Day 15 to 85 contracting clones showed balanced CD4/CD8; later expanders leaned CD4+.

Trimming left V 1 base short and J 4 bases short, with 14 bases between. CDR3 length: 16 amino acids. CDR1 LGHNA and CDR2 YNFKEQ come from the germline V gene. The sequence came from an adult woman who had mild COVID-19 (a few samples of this study predate the infection). Cell type and time point are not known. The source material was PBMCs or a T cell subset sorted from them (not recorded which). V is TRBV4-2 and J is TRBJ1-3, with D uncertain. The CDR3 spells CASSQAEGIEGNTIYF. The CDR3 DNA sequence: TGTGCCAGCAGCCAAGCGGAGGGAATCGAGGGAAACACCATATATTTT.